A single sample gave rise to the 3 T cell receptor beta chains below, sequenced in a study of blood T cell repertoires in COVID-19. The protocol was immunoSEQ multiplex PCR, while the TCRdb copy is restricted to in-frame clones and leaves out a portion. This sample has 350,000 or so clones, with more than 70% found just once. Material: peripheral blood. These receptors all come from a woman between 25 and 40 years old with COVID-19, enrolled during active disease.

DNA of the CDR3: TGTGCCAGCAGTCCCAGGGAGGGGGGAACTTTCTTT. This translates into CASSPREGGTFF. This chain uses TRBV2 with TRBJ1-1; D possibly corresponds to TRBD1 (6 bases). The CDR3 length is 12 residues. V was trimmed by 5 bases and J by 12 bases, leaving 16 bases between them. The germline V gene encodes CDR1 SNHLY and CDR2 FYNNEI.

The chain couples TRBV6-6 to TRBJ2-4; perhaps TRBD2 as D (7 bases). CDR1 and CDR2 (germline): MNHNY, SVGAGI (reference sequence). The V end was cut by 8 bases, the J end by 8 bases, with 16 bases between. The CDR3 loop spans 13 amino acids. The CDR3 region has the DNA TGTGCCAGCGCGAGGGAGGGGGTGGACATTCAGTACTTC. It encodes CASAREGVDIQYF.

Notes on this clone: Other nucleotide sequences in the sample specify the same CDR3. The rearrangement uses TRBV5-1 and TRBJ2-2, with unresolved D. Germline V CDR1 and CDR2: SGHRS, YFSETQ. The CDR3 loop spans 13 amino acids. Trimming removed 0 bases at V and 6 bases at J, with 6 bases between. CDR3 coding DNA: TGCGCCAGCAGCTTGGCCTTGTCCGGGGAGCTGTTTTTT. Its protein product is CASSLALSGELFF.